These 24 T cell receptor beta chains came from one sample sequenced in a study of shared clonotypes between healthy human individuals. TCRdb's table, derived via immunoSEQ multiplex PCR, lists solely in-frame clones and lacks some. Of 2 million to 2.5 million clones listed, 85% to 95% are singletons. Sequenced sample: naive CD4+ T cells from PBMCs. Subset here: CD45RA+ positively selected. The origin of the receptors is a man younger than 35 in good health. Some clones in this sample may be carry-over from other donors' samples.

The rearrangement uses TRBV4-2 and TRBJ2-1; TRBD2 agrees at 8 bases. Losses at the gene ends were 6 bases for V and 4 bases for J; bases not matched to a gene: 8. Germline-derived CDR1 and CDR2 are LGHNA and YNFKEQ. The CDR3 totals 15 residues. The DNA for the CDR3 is TGTGCCAGCAGGCGGAGAGCGGGAGAATACAATGAGCAGTTCTTC. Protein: CASRRRAGEYNEQFF.

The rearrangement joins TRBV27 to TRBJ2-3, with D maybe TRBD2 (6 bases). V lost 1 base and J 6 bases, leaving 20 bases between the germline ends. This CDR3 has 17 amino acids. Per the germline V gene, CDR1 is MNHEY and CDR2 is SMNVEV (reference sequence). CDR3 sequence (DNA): TGTGCCAGCAGTTTATGGGGCGGGACTTTCGAAGCGGATACGCAGTATTTT. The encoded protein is CASSLWGGTFEADTQYF.

The DNA for the CDR3 is TGTGCCAGCAGCCCGAAGCCATGGGACAGGGGTCGAGATACGCAGTATTTT. It specifies CASSPKPWDRGRDTQYF. The J gene is TRBJ2-3, the V gene TRBV7-9; 10 positions match TRBD1. CDR1 is SEHNR and CDR2 is FQNEAQ in the germline V gene (reference sequence). After removal of 5 bases from V and 5 bases from J, the junction contained 13 bases not matched to a gene. This CDR3 contains 17 residues.

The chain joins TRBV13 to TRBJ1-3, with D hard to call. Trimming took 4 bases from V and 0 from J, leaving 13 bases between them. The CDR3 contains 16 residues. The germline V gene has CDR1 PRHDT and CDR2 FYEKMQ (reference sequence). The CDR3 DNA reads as TGTGCCAGCAGCTCCAGACCCGCCAACTCTGGAAACACCATATATTTT. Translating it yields CASSSRPANSGNTIYF.

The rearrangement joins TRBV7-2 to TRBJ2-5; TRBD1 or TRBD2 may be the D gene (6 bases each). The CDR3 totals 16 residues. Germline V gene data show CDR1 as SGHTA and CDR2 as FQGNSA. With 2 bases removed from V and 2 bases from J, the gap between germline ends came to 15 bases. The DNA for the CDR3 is TGTGCCAGCAGCTTATGGGGGGCCTCACCTCAAGAGACCCAGTACTTC. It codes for CASSLWGASPQETQYF.

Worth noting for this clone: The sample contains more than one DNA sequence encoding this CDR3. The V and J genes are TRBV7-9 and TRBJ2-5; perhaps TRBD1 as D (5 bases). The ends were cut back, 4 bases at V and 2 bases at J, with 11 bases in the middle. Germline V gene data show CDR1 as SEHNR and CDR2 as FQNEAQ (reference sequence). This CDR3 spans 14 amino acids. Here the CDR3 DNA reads TGTGCCAGCAGCTACAGGACCCCGCAAGAGACCCAGTACTTC. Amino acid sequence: CASSYRTPQETQYF. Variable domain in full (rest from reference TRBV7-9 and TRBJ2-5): DTGVSQNPRHKITKRGQNVTFRCDPISEHNRLYWYRQTLGQGPEFLTYFQNEAQLEKSRLLSDRFSAERPKGSFSTLEIQRTEQGDSAMYLCASSYRTPQETQYFGPGTRLLVL.

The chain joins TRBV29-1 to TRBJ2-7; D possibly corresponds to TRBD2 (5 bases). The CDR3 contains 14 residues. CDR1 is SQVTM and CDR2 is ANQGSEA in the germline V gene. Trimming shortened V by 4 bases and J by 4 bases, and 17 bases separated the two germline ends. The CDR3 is CSVGPAEVGYEQYF. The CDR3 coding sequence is TGCAGCGTTGGGCCTGCGGAGGTTGGGTACGAGCAGTACTTC.

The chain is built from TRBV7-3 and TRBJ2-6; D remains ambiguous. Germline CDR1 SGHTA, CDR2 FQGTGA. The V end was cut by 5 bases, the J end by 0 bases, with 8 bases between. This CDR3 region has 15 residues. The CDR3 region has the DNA TGTGCCAGCAGCCCGGGTCTCTCTGGGGCCAACGTCCTGACTTTC. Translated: CASSPGLSGANVLTF.

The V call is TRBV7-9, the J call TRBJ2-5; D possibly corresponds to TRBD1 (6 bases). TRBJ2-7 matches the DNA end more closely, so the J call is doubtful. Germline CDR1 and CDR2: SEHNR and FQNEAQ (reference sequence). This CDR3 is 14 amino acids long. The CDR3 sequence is CASSLGQGQHEQYF. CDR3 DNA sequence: TGTGCCAGCAGCTTAGGGCAGGGGCAGCACGAGCAGTACTTC.

The CDR3 loop is CASSLMGESKETQYF. CDR3 nucleotides: TGTGCCAGCAGCCTGATGGGGGAGTCTAAAGAGACCCAGTACTTC. The chain joins TRBV5-6 to TRBJ2-5; D tentatively fits TRBD1 or TRBD2 (5 bases each). CDR3 size: 15 residues. From germline, CDR1 is SGHDT and CDR2 YYEEEE. The germline V and J ends were trimmed by 4 bases and 3 bases, with 16 bases remaining between them.

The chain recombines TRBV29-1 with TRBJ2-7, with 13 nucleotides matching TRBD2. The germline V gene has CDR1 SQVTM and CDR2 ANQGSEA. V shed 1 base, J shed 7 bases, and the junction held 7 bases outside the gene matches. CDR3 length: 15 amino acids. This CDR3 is CSVEGTSGSLREQYF. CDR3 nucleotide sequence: TGCAGCGTTGAAGGGACTAGCGGGAGTCTTCGGGAGCAGTACTTC.

Written as DNA, the CDR3 is TGCGCCAGCAGCCAAGTACTCGCGACTGAGCAGTTCTTC. It yields the protein CASSQVLATEQFF. This chain connects TRBV4-3 to TRBJ2-1; the D is unclear. Trimming left V 1 base short and J 9 bases short, with 10 bases between. The CDR3 covers 13 residues. The V gene's germline CDR1 is LGHNA and CDR2 YSLEER.

CDR3 DNA sequence: TGTGCCAGCAGTGGGACAGGGGACCGCGGCGAGCAGTACTTC. Amino acid sequence: CASSGTGDRGEQYF. The chain couples TRBV2 to TRBJ2-7, with 9 bases that match TRBD1. Germline V gene sequence: CDR1 SNHLY, CDR2 FYNNEI. Trimming at V came to 4 bases and at J to 6 bases, leaving 7 bases not matched to a gene. CDR3 size: 14 residues. Together with reference TRBV2 and TRBJ2-7, the CDR3 gives the full variable domain: EPEVTQTPSHQVTQMGQEVILRCVPISNHLYFYWYRQILGQKVEFLVSFYNNEISEKSEIFDDQFSVERPDGSNFTLKIRSTKLEDSAMYFCASSGTGDRGEQYFGPGTRLTVT.

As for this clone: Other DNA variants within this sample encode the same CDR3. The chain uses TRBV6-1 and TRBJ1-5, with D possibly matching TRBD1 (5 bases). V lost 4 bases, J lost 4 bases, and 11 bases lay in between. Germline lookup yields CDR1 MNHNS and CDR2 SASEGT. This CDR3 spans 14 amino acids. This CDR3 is CASSGQGGNQPQHF. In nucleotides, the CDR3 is TGTGCCAGCAGTGGGCAGGGTGGTAATCAGCCCCAGCATTTT.

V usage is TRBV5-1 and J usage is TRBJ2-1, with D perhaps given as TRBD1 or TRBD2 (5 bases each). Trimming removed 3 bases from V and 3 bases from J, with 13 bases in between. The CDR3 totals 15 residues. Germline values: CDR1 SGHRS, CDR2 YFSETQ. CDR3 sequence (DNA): TGCGCCAGCAGCTACATGGGACGGATCTACAATGAGCAGTTCTTC. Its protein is CASSYMGRIYNEQFF.

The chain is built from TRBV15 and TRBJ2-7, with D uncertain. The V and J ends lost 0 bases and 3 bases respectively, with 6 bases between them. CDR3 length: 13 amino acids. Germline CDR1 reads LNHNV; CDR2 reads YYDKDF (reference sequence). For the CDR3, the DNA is TGTGCCACCAGCAGAGATTTCCACTACGAGCAGTACTTC. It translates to CATSRDFHYEQYF.

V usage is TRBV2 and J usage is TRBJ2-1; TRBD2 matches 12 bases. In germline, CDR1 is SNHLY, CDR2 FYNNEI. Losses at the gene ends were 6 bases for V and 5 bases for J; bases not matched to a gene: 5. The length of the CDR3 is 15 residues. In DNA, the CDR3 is TGTGCCAGCAGAATTAGACTAGCGGGGGACAATGAGCAGTTCTTC. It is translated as CASRIRLAGDNEQFF.

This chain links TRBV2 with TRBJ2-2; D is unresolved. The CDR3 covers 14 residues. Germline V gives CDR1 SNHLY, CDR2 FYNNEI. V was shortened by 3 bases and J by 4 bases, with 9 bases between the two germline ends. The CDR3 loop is CASSDWTITGELFF. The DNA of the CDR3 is TGTGCCAGCAGTGATTGGACGATCACCGGGGAGCTGTTTTTT.

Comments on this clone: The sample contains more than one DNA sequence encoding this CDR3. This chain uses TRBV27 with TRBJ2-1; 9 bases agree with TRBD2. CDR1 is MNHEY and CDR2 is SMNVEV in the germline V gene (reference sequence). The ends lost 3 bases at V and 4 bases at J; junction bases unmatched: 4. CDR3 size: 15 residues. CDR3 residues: CASSFGLAGYNEQFF. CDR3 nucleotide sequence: TGTGCCAGCAGTTTCGGGCTAGCGGGGTACAATGAGCAGTTCTTC.

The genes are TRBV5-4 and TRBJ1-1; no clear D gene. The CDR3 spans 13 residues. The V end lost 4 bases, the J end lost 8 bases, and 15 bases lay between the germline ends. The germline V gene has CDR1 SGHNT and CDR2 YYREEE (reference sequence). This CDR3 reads CASSVREVREAFF. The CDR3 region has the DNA TGTGCCAGCAGCGTCCGAGAGGTGCGAGAAGCTTTCTTT. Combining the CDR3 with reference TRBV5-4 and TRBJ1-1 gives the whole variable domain ETGVTQSPTHLIKTRGQQVTLRCSSQSGHNTVSWYQQALGQGPQFIFQYYREEENGRGNFPPRFSGLQFPNYSSELNVNALELDDSALYLCASSVREVREAFFGQGTRLTVV.

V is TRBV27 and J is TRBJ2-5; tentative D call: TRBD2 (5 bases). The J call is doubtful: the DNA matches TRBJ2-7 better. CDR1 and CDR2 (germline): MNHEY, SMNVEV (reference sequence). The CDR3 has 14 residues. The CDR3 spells CASSLSAEVYEQYF. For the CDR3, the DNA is TGTGCCAGCAGTTTATCGGCGGAGGTCTACGAGCAGTACTTC.

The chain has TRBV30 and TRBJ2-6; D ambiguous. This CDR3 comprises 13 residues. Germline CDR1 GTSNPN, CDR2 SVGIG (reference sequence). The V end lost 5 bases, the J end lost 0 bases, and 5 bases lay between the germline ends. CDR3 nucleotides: TGTGCCTGGGGATTCTCTGGGGCCAACGTCCTGACTTTC. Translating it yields CAWGFSGANVLTF.

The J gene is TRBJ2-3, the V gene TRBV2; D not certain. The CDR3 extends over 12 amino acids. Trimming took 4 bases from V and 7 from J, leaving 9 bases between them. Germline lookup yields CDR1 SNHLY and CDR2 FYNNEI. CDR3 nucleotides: TGTGCCAGCAGTGTGGCGGTGAATACGCAGTATTTT. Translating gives CASSVAVNTQYF.

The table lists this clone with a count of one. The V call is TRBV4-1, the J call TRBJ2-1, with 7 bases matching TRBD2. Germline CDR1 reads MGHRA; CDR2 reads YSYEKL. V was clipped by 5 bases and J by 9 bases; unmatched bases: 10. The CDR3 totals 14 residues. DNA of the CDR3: TGCGCCAGCAGCTGGGAGCGGGAAGCCGGTGAGCAGTTCTTC. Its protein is CASSWEREAGEQFF.